A single T cell receptor beta chain is shown here with its context. This sample was taken from a study of T-cell memory formation after mild COVID-19. The CDR3 runs to 11 residues. Germline CDR1 is LNHDA and CDR2 is SQIVND (reference sequence). The ends were cut back, 7 bases at V and 10 bases at J, with 11 bases in the middle. TCRdb passed the 5' RACE reads through MiXCR, listing each CDR3 protein once. The sample records around 200,000 distinct CDR3 sequences, 15% to 20% being singletons. The chain has TRBV19 and TRBJ2-1; no clear D. Sequenced sample: PBMCs or a T cell subset sorted from them (not recorded which). The clonotype comes from an adult woman who had mild COVID-19 (a few samples of this study predate the infection). Cell type and time point are not known. The CDR3 sequence is CASTLETEQFF. The CDR3 nucleotides are TGTGCCAGTACGTTGGAGACAGAGCAGTTCTTC.